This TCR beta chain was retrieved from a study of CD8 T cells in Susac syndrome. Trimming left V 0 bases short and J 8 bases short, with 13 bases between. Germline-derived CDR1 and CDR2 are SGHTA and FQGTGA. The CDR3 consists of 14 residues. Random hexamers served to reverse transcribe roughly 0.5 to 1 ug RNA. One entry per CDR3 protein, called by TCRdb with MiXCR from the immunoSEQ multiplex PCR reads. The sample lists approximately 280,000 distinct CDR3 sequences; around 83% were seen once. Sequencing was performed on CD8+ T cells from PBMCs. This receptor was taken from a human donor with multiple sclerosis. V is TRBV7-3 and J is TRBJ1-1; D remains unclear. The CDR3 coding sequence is TGTGCCAGCAGCTTAACAGCTCGGGCGGACGAAGCTTTCTTT. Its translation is CASSLTARADEAFF.